A single sample is the source of the 6 T cell receptor beta chains below, sequenced in a study of T cell responses to AZD1222 COVID-19 vaccine. Only in-frame clones appear in the TCRdb table, and some are missing; sequencing was by immunoSEQ multiplex PCR. The sample comprises around 110,000 clones, around nine tenths of which are singletons, and about a tenth rests with the top ten. The material was peripheral blood, obtained on day 0 of AZD1222 vaccination. Receptors were obtained from an adult in good health.

This chain uses TRBV25-1 with TRBJ2-3; no clear D. CDR1 is MGHDK and CDR2 is SYGVNS in the germline V gene. V was pared by 2 bases and J by 1 base, with 13 bases between. The CDR3 consists of 16 residues. DNA for the CDR3: TGTGCCAGCAGTGAAAAGGGTATTCGGGGCACAGATACGCAGTATTTT. As protein: CASSEKGIRGTDTQYF.

The chain has TRBV6-1 and TRBJ2-3; D remains ambiguous. CDR1 MNHNS and CDR2 SASEGT come from the germline V gene. This CDR3 contains 15 residues. V shed 1 base and J shed 0 bases, with 8 bases lying between them. CDR3 nucleotides: TGTGCCAGCAGTGAAGTGATAACTAGCACAGATACGCAGTATTTT. Translated: CASSEVITSTDTQYF.

The chain employs TRBV4-2 and TRBJ2-7, with D perhaps matching TRBD2 (6 bases). This CDR3 has 16 amino acids. V dropped 0 bases and J dropped 2 bases, with 14 bases sitting between them. Per the germline V gene, CDR1 is LGHNA and CDR2 is YNFKEQ. In DNA, the CDR3 is TGTGCCAGCAGCCAAGATTCCGGGGGAGGAGCCTACGAGCAGTACTTC. It translates to CASSQDSGGGAYEQYF.

The chain combines TRBV19 with TRBJ1-2; D not certain. Per the germline V gene, CDR1 is LNHDA and CDR2 is SQIVND (reference sequence). CDR3 size: 10 residues. Trimming removed 11 bases from V and 3 bases from J, with 7 bases in between. As DNA, the CDR3 is TGTGCCTCGAGCGACTATGGCTACACCTTC. Residues: CASSDYGYTF. Full variable domain (outside the CDR3, taken from reference TRBV19 and TRBJ1-2): DGGITQSPKYLFRKEGQNVTLSCEQNLNHDAMYWYRQDPGQGLRLIYYSQIVNDFQKGDIAEGYSVSREKKESFPLTVTSAQKNPTAFYLCASSDYGYTFGSGTRLTVV.

The chain couples TRBV6-2 or TRBV6-3 to TRBJ1-1, with D uncertain. Germline CDR1 and CDR2: MNHEY and SVGEGT. V lost 0 bases and J 0 bases, leaving 8 bases between the germline ends. CDR3 length equals 15 residues. Here the CDR3 reads CASSYSMPMNTEAFF. The CDR3 region has the DNA TGTGCCAGCAGTTACTCGATGCCCATGAACACTGAAGCTTTCTTT.

The chain recombines TRBV4-1 with TRBJ1-1; D ambiguous. Germline-derived CDR1 and CDR2 are MGHRA and YSYEKL. This CDR3 is built from 15 residues. Trimming shortened V by 5 bases and J by 1 base, and 14 bases separated the two germline ends. CDR3 region: CASSSIFPANTEAFF. DNA of the CDR3: TGCGCCAGCAGCAGTATATTCCCTGCGAACACTGAAGCTTTCTTT.